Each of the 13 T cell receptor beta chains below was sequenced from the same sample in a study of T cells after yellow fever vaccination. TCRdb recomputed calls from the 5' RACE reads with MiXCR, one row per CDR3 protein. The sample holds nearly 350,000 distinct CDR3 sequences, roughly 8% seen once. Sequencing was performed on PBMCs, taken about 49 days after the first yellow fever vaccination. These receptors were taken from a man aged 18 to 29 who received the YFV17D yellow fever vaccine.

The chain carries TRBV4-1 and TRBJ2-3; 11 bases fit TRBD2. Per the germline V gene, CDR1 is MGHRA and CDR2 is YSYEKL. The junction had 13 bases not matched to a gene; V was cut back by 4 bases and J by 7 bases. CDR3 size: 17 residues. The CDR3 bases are TGCGCCAGCAGCCCCATTGCCTTAGCGGGGGGGGAGAATACGCAGTATTTT. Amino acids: CASSPIALAGGENTQYF.

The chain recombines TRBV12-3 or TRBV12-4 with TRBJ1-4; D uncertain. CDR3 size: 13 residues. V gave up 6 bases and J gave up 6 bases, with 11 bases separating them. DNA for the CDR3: TGTGCCAGCAGGCAGAATGGGGATGAAAAACTGTTTTTT. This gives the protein CASRQNGDEKLFF.

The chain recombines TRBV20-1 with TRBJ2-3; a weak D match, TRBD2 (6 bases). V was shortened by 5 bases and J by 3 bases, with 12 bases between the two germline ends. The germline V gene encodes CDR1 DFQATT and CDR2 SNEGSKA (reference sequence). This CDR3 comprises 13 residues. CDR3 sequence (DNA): TGCAGTGCTCCTGTGGGAGGAACAGATACGCAGTATTTT. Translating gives CSAPVGGTDTQYF.

The CDR3 loop is CASSQLTGTRHLSGANVLTF. CDR3 nucleotide sequence: TGTGCCAGCAGCCAGCTTACAGGGACCCGACACCTCTCTGGGGCCAACGTCCTGACTTTC. The chain employs TRBV3-1 and TRBJ2-6; D is perhaps TRBD1 (6 bases). CDR1 is LGHDT, CDR2 YNNKEL, per germline (reference sequence). The CDR3 has 20 amino acids. Trimming shortened V by 3 bases and J by 0 bases, and 21 bases separated the two germline ends.

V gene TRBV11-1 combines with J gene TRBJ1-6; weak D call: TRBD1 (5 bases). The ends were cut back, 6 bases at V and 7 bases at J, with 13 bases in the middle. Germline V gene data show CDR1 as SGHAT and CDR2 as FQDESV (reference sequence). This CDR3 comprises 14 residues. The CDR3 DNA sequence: TGTGCCAGCAGGTTACAGACAGTAAATTCACCCCTCCACTTT. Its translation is CASRLQTVNSPLHF. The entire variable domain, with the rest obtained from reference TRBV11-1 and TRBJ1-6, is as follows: EAEVAQSPRYKITEKSQAVAFWCDPISGHATLYWYRQILGQGPELLVQFQDESVVDDSQLPKDRFSAERLKGVDSTLKIQPAELGDSAMYLCASRLQTVNSPLHFGNGTRLTVT.

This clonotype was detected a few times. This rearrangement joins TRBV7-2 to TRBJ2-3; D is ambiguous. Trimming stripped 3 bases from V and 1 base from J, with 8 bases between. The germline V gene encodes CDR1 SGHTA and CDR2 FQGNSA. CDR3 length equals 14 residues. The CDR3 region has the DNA TGTGCCAGCAGCTTCAGTGATCGCACAGATACGCAGTATTTT. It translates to CASSFSDRTDTQYF.

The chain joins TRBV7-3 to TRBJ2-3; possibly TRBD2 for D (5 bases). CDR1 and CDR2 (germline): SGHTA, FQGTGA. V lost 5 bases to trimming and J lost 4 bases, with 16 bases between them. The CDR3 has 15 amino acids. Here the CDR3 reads CASSVMGLGADTQYF. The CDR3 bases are TGTGCCAGCAGCGTTATGGGCCTCGGGGCAGATACGCAGTATTTT. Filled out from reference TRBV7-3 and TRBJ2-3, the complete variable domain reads GAGVSQTPSNKVTEKGKYVELRCDPISGHTALYWYRQSLGQGPEFLIYFQGTGAADDSGLPNDRFFAVRPEGSVSTLKIQRTERGDSAVYLCASSVMGLGADTQYFGPGTRLTVL.

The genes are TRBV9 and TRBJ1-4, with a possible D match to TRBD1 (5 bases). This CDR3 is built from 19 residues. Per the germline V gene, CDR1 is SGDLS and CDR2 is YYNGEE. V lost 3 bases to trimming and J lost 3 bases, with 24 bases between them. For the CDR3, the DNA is TGTGCCAGCAGCGCCGGGGGAGGAGGGCCCTTCTCACCTAATGAAAAACTGTTTTTT. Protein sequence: CASSAGGGGPFSPNEKLFF.

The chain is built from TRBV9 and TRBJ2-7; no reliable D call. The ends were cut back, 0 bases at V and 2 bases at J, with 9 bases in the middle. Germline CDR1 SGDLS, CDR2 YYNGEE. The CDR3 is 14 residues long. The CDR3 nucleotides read TGTGCCAGCAGCGTAGCTTTGCTACCCTACGAGCAGTACTTC. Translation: CASSVALLPYEQYF.

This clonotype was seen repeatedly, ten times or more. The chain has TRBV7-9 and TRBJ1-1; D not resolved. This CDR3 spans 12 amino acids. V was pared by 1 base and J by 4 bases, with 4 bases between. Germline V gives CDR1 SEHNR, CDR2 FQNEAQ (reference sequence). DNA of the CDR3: TGTGCCAGCAGCTTAGATGGCACTGAAGCTTTCTTT. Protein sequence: CASSLDGTEAFF.

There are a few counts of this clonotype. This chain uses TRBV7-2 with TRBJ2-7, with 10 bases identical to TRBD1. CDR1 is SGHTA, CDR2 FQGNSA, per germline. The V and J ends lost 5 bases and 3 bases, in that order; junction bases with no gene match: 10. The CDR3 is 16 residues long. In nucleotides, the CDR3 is TGTGCCAGCAGCGAGACAGGGGGCGCAATAAACTACGAGCAGTACTTC. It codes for CASSETGGAINYEQYF.

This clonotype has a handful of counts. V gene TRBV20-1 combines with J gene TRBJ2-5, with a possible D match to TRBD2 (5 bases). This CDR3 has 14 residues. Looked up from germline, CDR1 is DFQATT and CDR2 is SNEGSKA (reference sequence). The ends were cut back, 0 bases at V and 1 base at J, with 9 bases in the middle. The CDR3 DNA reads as TGCAGTGCTAGAGATCAGCGGCTCCAAGAGACCCAGTACTTC. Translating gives CSARDQRLQETQYF.

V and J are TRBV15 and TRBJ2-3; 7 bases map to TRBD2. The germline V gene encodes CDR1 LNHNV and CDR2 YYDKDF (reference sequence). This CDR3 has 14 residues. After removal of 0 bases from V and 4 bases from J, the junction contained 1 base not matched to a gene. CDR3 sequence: CATSRDGRADTQYF. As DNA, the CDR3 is TGTGCCACCAGCAGAGATGGGAGGGCAGATACGCAGTATTTT. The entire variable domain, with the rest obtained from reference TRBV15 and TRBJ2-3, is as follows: DAMVIQNPRYQVTQFGKPVTLSCSQTLNHNVMYWYQQKSSQAPKLLFHYYDKDFNNEADTPDNFQSRRPNTSFCFLDIRSPGLGDTAMYLCATSRDGRADTQYFGPGTRLTVL.